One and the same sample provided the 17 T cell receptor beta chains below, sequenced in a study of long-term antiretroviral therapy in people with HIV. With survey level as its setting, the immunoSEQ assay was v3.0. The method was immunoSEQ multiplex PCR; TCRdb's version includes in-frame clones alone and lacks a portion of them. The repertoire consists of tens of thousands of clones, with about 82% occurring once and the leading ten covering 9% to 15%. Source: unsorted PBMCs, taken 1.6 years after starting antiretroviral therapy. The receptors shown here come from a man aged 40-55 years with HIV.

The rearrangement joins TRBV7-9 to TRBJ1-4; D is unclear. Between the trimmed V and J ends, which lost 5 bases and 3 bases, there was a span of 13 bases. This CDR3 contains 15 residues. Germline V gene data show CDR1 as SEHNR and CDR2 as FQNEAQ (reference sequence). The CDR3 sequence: CASSPPGNPNEKLFF. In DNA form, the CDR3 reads TGTGCCAGCAGCCCCCCGGGGAACCCTAATGAAAAACTGTTTTTT.

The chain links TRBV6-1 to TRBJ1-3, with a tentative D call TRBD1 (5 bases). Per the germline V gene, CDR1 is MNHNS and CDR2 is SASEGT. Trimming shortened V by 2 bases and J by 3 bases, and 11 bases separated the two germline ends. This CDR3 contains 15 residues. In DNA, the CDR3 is TGTGCCAGCAGTGAAACAAGGGGAATTGGAAACACCATATATTTT. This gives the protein CASSETRGIGNTIYF.

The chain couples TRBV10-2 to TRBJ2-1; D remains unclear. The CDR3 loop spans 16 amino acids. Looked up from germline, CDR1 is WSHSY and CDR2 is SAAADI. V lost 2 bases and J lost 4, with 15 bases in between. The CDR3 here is CASSEPAQPGYNEQFF. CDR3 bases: TGCGCCAGCAGTGAGCCCGCTCAACCGGGTTACAATGAGCAGTTCTTC.

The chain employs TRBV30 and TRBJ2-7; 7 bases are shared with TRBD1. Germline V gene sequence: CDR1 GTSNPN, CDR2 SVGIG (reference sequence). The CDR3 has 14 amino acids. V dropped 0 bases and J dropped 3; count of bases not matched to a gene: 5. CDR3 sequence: CAWSVRTGSYEQYF. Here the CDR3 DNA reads TGTGCCTGGAGTGTCCGGACAGGCAGCTACGAGCAGTACTTC. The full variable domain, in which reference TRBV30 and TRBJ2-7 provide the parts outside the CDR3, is SQTIHQWPATLVQPVGSPLSLECTVEGTSNPNLYWYRQAAGRGLQLLFYSVGIGQISSEVPQNLSASRPQDRQFILSSKKLLLSDSGFYLCAWSVRTGSYEQYFGPGTRLTVT.

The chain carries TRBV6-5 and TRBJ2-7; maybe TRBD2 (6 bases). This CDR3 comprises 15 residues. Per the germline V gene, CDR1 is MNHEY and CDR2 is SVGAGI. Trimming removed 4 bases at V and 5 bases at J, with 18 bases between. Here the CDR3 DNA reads TGTGCCAGCAGTTTAGGAGGGGCATCGGCCCACGAGCAGTACTTC. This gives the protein CASSLGGASAHEQYF.

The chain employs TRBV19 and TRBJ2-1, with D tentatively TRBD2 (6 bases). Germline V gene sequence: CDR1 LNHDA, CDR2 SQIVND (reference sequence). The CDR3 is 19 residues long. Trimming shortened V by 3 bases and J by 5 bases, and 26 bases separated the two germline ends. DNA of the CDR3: TGTGCCAGTAGTATGTGGGTCGGTAGCGGAACCACCCCCCACAATGAGCAGTTCTTC. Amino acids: CASSMWVGSGTTPHNEQFF.

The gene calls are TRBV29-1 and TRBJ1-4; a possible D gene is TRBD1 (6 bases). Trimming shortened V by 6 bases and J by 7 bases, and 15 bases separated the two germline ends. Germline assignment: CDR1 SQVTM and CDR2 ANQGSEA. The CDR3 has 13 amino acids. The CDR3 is CSVPGAQGEKLFF. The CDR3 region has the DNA TGCAGCGTACCGGGAGCACAGGGTGAAAAACTGTTTTTT. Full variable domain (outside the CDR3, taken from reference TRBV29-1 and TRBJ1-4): SAVISQKPSRDICQRGTSLTIQCQVDSQVTMMFWYRQQPGQSLTLIATANQGSEATYESGFVIDKFPISRPNLTFSTLTVSNMSPEDSSIYLCSVPGAQGEKLFFGSGTQLSVL.

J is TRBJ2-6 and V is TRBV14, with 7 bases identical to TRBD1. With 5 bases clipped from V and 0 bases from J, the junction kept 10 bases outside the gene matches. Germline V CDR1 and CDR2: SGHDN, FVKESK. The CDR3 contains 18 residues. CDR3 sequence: CASSARRGQTSGANVLTF. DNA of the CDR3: TGTGCCAGCAGCGCCAGACGGGGACAGACCTCTGGGGCCAACGTCCTGACTTTC.

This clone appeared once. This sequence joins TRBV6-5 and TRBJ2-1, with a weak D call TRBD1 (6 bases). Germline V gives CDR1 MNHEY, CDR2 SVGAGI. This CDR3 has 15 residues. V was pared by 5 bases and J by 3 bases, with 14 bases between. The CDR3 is CASSMGAEIYNEQFF. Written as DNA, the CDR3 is TGTGCCAGCAGTATGGGGGCCGAAATCTACAATGAGCAGTTCTTC.

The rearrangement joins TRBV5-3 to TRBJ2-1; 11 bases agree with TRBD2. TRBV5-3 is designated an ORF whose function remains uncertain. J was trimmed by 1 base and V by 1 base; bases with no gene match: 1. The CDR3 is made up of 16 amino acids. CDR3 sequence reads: CARSLTSGSSYNEQFF. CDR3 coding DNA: TGTGCCAGAAGCTTGACTAGCGGGAGTTCCTACAATGAGCAGTTCTTC.

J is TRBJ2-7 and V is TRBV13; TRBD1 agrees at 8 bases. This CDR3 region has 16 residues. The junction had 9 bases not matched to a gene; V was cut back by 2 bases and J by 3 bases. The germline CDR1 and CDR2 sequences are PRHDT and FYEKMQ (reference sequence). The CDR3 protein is CASSLRRQGASYEQYF. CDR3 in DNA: TGTGCCAGCAGCTTACGTCGGCAGGGGGCCAGCTACGAGCAGTACTTC.

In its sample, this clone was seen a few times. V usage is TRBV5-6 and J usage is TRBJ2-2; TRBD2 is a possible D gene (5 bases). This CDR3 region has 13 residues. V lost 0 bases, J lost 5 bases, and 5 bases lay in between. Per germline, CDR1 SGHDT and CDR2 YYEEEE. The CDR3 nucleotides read TGTGCCAGCAGCTTGGGCGGGACCGGGGAGCTGTTTTTT. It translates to CASSLGGTGELFF.

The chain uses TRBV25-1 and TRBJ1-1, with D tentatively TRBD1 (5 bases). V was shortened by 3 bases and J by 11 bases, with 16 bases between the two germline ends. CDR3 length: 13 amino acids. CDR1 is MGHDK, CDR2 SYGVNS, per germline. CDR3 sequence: CASSEGYWTRAFF. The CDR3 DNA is TGTGCCAGCAGTGAGGGATATTGGACACGGGCTTTCTTT.

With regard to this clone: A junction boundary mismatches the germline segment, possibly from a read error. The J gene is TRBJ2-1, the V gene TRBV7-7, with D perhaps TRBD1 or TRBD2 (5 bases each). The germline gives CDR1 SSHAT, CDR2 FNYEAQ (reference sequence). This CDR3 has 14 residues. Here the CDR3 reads CASSLVAGTDEQFF. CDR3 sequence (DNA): TGTGCTAGCAGCTTAGTGGCAGGGACGGATGAGCAGTTCTTC.

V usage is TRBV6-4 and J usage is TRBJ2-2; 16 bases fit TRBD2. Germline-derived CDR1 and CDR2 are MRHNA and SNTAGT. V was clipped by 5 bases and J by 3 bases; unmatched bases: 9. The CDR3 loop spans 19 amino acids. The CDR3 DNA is TGTGCCAGCAGTCGACCGGGACTAGCGGGGGGGCTTTACACCGGGGAGCTGTTTTTT. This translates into CASSRPGLAGGLYTGELFF.

This CDR3 is CASSDGIRNYGYTF. CDR3 bases: TGTGCCAGCAGTGACGGCATTCGTAACTATGGCTACACCTTC. The rearrangement uses TRBV2 and TRBJ1-2; D unclear. Germline assignment: CDR1 SNHLY and CDR2 FYNNEI. The CDR3 contains 14 residues. V was pared by 3 bases and J by 1 base, with 9 bases between. The variable domain in full, with the rest retrieved from reference TRBV2 and TRBJ1-2, is EPEVTQTPSHQVTQMGQEVILRCVPISNHLYFYWYRQILGQKVEFLVSFYNNEISEKSEIFDDQFSVERPDGSNFTLKIRSTKLEDSAMYFCASSDGIRNYGYTFGSGTRLTVV.

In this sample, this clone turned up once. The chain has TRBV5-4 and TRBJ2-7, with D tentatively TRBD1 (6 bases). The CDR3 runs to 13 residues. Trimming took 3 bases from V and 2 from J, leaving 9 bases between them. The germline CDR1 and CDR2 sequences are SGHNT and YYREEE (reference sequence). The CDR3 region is CASSWDMTYEQYF. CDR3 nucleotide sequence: TGTGCCAGCAGCTGGGACATGACCTACGAGCAGTACTTC.